This TCR beta chain was documented in a study of molecular identifiers for immune sequencing clone quantification. Each CDR3 protein gets one entry after TCRdb re-called the PCR reads with MiXCR. Of some 94,000 distinct CDR3 sequences listed, around a quarter are singletons. The CDR3 is 12 residues long. Germline V gives CDR1 GTSNPN, CDR2 SVGIG (reference sequence). V dropped 5 bases and J dropped 2 bases, with 7 bases sitting between them. This clonotype was seen at least ten times. Its specificity is not known. Regarding the study as a whole: Over 99% of CMV-specific effector molecules, but under 1% of naive ones, were in clones above 20 copies.

A CD8+CD4-CCR7+CD45RA+ phenotype served as the sorting definition for naive CD8 T cells. The clonotype comes from a human donor in good health. Some libraries in this study had Jurkat cell RNA spiked in. The chain has TRBV30 and TRBJ1-5; D is unclear. The sequencing input was naive CD8+ T cells from blood, with Jurkat cell RNA spiked in. Subset meaning: FACS-sorted CD8+CD4-CCR7+CD45RA+ naive T cells. This chain's CDR3 is CAWDGRNQPQHF. For the CDR3, the DNA is TGTGCCTGGGACGGTCGCAATCAGCCCCAGCATTTT.